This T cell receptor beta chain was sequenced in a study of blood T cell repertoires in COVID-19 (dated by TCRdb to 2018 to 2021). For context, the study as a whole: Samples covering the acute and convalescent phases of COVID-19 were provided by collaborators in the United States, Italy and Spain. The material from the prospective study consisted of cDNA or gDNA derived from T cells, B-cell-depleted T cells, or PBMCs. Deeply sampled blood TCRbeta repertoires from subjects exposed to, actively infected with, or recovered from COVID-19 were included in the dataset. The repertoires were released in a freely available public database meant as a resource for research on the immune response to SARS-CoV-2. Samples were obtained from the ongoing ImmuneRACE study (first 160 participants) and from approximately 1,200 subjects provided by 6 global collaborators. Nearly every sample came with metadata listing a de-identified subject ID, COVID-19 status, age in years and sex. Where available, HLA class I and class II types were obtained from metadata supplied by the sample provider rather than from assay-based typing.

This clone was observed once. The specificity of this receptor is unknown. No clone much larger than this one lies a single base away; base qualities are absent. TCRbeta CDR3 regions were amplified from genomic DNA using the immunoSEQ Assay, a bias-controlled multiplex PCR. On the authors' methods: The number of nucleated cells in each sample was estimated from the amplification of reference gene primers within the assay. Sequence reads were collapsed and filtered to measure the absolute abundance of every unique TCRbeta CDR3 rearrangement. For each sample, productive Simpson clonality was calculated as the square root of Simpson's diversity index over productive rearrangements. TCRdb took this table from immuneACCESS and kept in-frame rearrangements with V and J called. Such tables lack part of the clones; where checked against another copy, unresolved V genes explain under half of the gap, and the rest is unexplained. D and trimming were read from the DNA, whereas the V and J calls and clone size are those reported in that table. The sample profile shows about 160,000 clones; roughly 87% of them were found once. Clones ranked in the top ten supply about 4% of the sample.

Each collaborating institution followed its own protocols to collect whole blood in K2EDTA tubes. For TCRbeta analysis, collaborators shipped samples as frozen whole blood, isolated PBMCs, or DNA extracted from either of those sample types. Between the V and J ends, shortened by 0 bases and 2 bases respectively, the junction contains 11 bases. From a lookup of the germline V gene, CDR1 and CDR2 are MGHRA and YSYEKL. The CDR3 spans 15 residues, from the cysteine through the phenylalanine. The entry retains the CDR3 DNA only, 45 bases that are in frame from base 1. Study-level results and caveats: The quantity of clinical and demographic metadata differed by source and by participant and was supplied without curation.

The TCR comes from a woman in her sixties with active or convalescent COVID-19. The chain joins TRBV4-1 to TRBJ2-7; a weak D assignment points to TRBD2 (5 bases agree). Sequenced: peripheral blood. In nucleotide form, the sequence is TGCGCCAGCAGCCAAGAGGGAGCTCGGGCCTACGAGCAGTACTTC. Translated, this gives CASSQEGARAYEQYF.